This T cell receptor beta chain comes out of a study of T cell responses to AZD1222 COVID-19 vaccine. Study-wide points: Just a handful of people given AZD1222 tested seropositive at baseline.

The CDR3 is 17 amino acids. Germline-derived CDR1 and CDR2 are KGHDR and SFDVKD. V lost 3 bases, J lost 3 bases, and 7 bases stayed unmatched. TCRdb keeps only in-frame clones here, not all; method: immunoSEQ multiplex PCR. Of some 120,000 clones listed, roughly 89% were seen once; the top ten hold 11%. Regarding this clone: Its specificity is unknown.

The sequenced sample was peripheral blood, obtained on day 0 of MenACWY control vaccination. The origin of this receptor is an adult in good health. V and J are TRBV24-1 and TRBJ2-1; 10 nucleotides align to TRBD2. The CDR3 coding sequence is TGTGCCACCAGTGATACTGCAGGGACTAGCGTCTACAATGAGCAGTTCTTC. Translated: CATSDTAGTSVYNEQFF.